Each of the 2 T cell receptor beta chains below was sequenced from the same sample in a study of T cells after yellow fever vaccination. MiXCR, run by TCRdb on the 5' RACE reads, gives a single entry per CDR3 protein. The table records around 180,000 distinct CDR3 sequences, about 6.2% of them present only once. The sequencing here drew on CD4+ T cells sorted from PBMCs, taken on the day of the first yellow fever vaccination. The receptors were gathered from a man aged 18 to 35 who received the YFV17D yellow fever vaccine.

This clonotype has at least ten counts. The genes are TRBV4-1 and TRBJ2-7, with D hard to call. V lost 5 bases and J 1 base, leaving 9 bases between the germline ends. This CDR3 has 13 amino acids. Looked up from germline, CDR1 is MGHRA and CDR2 is YSYEKL. The chain's CDR3 is CASSKTQSYEQYV. The CDR3 DNA is TGCGCCAGCAGCAAGACCCAGTCCTACGAGCAGTACGTC.

This chain joins TRBV12-3 or TRBV12-4 and TRBJ2-1; TRBD1 aligns across 7 bases. The ends lost 11 bases at V and 0 bases at J; junction bases unmatched: 19. The CDR3 totals 18 residues. CDR3 nucleotide sequence: TGTGCCTTCAGTTTTGAGACCGGGACAGTGAGCTCCTACAATGAGCAGTTCTTC. The encoded protein is CAFSFETGTVSSYNEQFF.